Listed below are T cell receptor beta chains from one sample, sequenced in a study of blood T cell repertoires in COVID-19. Profiled with immunoSEQ multiplex PCR; TCRdb holds only in-frame clones, not every one. The data contain 95,000 to 150,000 clones, 70% to 90% of them singletons. Sample: peripheral blood. All receptors derive from a woman aged 50 to 65 with acute or convalescent COVID-19. Both conserved end residues are part of each CDR3. D genes are given only for firm matches. Not all rows give a size; the values are once, few, many and, for expanded clones, a class.

clone_size d_call j_call v_call cdr3_nt cdr3_aa
NA TRBD1 TRBJ2-1 TRBV7-7 TGTGCTAGCAGCTTACGCAGGGGGTCCTACAATGAGCAGTTCTTC CASSLRRGSYNEQFF
NA NA TRBJ2-5 TRBV4-2 TGTGCCAGCAGCCAAGACTTCTTTCAGGGGAACCAAGAGACCCAGTACTTC CASSQDFFQGNQETQYF
few NA TRBJ1-4 TRBV5-4 TGTGCCAGCAGCTTGACGTCTAGAAATGAAAAACTGTTTTTT CASSLTSRNEKLFF
NA NA TRBJ1-2 TRBV20-1 TGCAGTGCTTTTTCGGGCTATGGCTACACCTTC CSAFSGYGYTF
NA NA TRBJ2-3 TRBV5-1 TGCGCCAGCAGCCCGGAGGCCTTCACAGATACGCAGTATTTT CASSPEAFTDTQYF
NA NA TRBJ2-1 TRBV19 TGTGCCAGTAGCGGGGACTGGTCCTACAATGAGCAGTTCTTC CASSGDWSYNEQFF
NA NA TRBJ2-3 TRBV2 TGTGCCAGCACTTGGGGGGATAGCACAGATACGCAGTATTTT CASTWGDSTDTQYF
NA NA TRBJ1-5 TRBV6-5 TGTGCCAGCAGTTACTCGTTTATTGGCAATCAGCCCCAGCATTTT CASSYSFIGNQPQHF
NA NA TRBJ2-5 TRBV12-3/TRBV12-4 TGTGCCAGCAGACGGGAGCAAGAGACCCAGTACTTC CASRREQETQYF
few NA TRBJ2-5 TRBV28 TGTGCCAGCAGTTTAGGGGGACACCTCCAAGAGACCCAGTACTTC CASSLGGHLQETQYF
NA TRBD1 TRBJ2-7 TRBV5-1 TGCGCCAGCAGCCTTTGGACAGGCAACACCTACGAGCAGTACTTC CASSLWTGNTYEQYF
NA NA TRBJ1-6 TRBV6-5 TGTGCCAGCAGGCCACAACAGGGCATTAATTCACCCCTCCACTTT CASRPQQGINSPLHF
few TRBD1 TRBJ2-7 TRBV7-2 TGTGCCAGCAGCCTGGACAGGTTACCCCTCGAGCAGTACTTC CASSLDRLPLEQYF
NA NA TRBJ1-5 TRBV27 TGTGCCAGCAGTTTAAATGGGGCACAGCCCCAGCATTTT CASSLNGAQPQHF
NA NA TRBJ2-7 TRBV27 TGTGCCAGCAGACCTAGAAGTTCCTACGAGCAGTACTTC CASRPRSSYEQYF
NA TRBD1 TRBJ1-3 TRBV6-5 TGTGCCAGCAGGGACAGGGGAGGTGGAAACACCATATATTTT CASRDRGGGNTIYF